The 20 T cell receptor beta chains below were found in one sample sequenced in a study of a mutant IDH1 vaccine in newly diagnosed glioma. Only in-frame clones appear in the TCRdb table, and some are missing; sequencing was by immunoSEQ multiplex PCR. Of some 64,000 clones listed, around 85% are singletons. No antigen has been identified for these receptors. Time point noted: week 11, during vaccination. Topical imiquimod accompanied each vaccine dose, which consisted of 300 ug of mutant IDH1 20-mer peptide. The starting material was PBMCs, obtained from a glioma patient whose treatment included an IDH1 peptide vaccine. These receptors came from a woman aged 45-65 years with glioma.

V is TRBV2 and J is TRBJ2-3, with a tentative D call TRBD2 (6 bases). V was trimmed by 9 bases and J by 6 bases, leaving 16 bases between them. Germline V gene lookup returns CDR1 SNHLY and CDR2 FYNNEI. This CDR3 contains 13 residues. As DNA, the CDR3 is TGTGCCAGGGGGGACTCTTCGAGCGATACGCAGTATTTT. Translating it yields CARGDSSSDTQYF. Supplemented by reference TRBV2 and TRBJ2-3, the full variable domain reads EPEVTQTPSHQVTQMGQEVILRCVPISNHLYFYWYRQILGQKVEFLVSFYNNEISEKSEIFDDQFSVERPDGSNFTLKIRSTKLEDSAMYFCARGDSSSDTQYFGPGTRLTVL.

The chain carries TRBV21-1 and TRBJ1-1; the D segment call TRBD1 is taken from the table without a DNA check. TRBV21-1 represents a pseudogene. This CDR3 is 23 amino acids long. CDR3 in DNA: TGTGCCAGCACCCTCCGAATAGCAAAGGTACCAGGGGGCGCTGGGGTAATGAACACTGAAGCTTTCTTT. It translates to CASTLRIAKVPGGAGVMNTEAFF.

The genes are TRBV4-1 and TRBJ2-7; no firm D call. The CDR3 covers 13 residues. Germline CDR1 MGHRA, CDR2 YSYEKL. Trimming left V 2 bases short and J 0 bases short, with 5 bases between. For the CDR3, the DNA is TGCGCCAGCAGCCAAACCCCCTCCTACGAGCAGTACTTC. Its translation is CASSQTPSYEQYF.

The chain has TRBV9 and TRBJ1-3; D may be TRBD1 (6 bases). The CDR3 has 13 amino acids. V lost 6 bases and J lost 3, with 10 bases in between. CDR1 SGDLS and CDR2 YYNGEE come from the germline V gene. This CDR3 reads CASTGGGGNTIYF. The DNA for the CDR3 is TGTGCCAGCACCGGAGGGGGTGGAAACACCATATATTTT. Looking up the rest from reference TRBV9 and TRBJ1-3 gives the full variable domain: DSGVTQTPKHLITATGQRVTLRCSPRSGDLSVYWYQQSLDQGLQFLIQYYNGEERAKGNILERFSAQQFPDLHSELNLSSLELGDSALYFCASTGGGGNTIYFGEGSWLTVV.

The V call is TRBV11-2, the J call TRBJ1-6; unclear D gene. Germline V gives CDR1 SGHAT, CDR2 FQNNGV. CDR3 length: 15 residues. V was trimmed by 0 bases and J by 7 bases, leaving 10 bases between them. The CDR3 region has the DNA TGTGCCAGCAGCTTAGAACCAGGAGGAAATTCACCCCTCCACTTT. It specifies CASSLEPGGNSPLHF.

V gene TRBV11-2 combines with J gene TRBJ2-7, with D possibly being TRBD1 (5 bases). Germline values: CDR1 SGHAT, CDR2 FQNNGV. CDR3 length: 15 residues. V lost 3 bases, J lost 2 bases, and 14 bases lay in between. In DNA, the CDR3 is TGTGCCAGCAGCTTGACAGTGATAGCCGCCTACGAGCAGTACTTC. Its protein is CASSLTVIAAYEQYF.

The chain has TRBV14 and TRBJ1-1; perhaps TRBD1 as D (6 bases). Deletions cut 4 bases from V and 3 bases from J, with 9 bases between. The CDR3 length is 13 residues. From germline, CDR1 is SGHDN and CDR2 FVKESK. In nucleotides, the CDR3 is TGTGCCAGCAGCCGAGGGGGGTACACTGAAGCTTTCTTT. Encoded protein: CASSRGGYTEAFF.

The chain couples TRBV18 to TRBJ2-3, with unresolved D. V was trimmed by 8 bases and J by 2 bases, leaving 5 bases between them. Per the germline V gene, CDR1 is KGHSH and CDR2 is LQKENI. The CDR3 extends over 11 amino acids. CDR3 amino acids: CASQVTDTQYF. The CDR3 region has the DNA TGTGCCAGCCAGGTCACAGATACGCAGTATTTT.

The genes are TRBV18 and TRBJ2-7, with 8 positions matching TRBD1. V lost 4 bases, J lost 5 bases, and 10 bases stayed unmatched. This CDR3 is 15 amino acids long. Germline loops: CDR1 KGHSH, CDR2 LQKENI. Here the CDR3 reads CASSQDRGYSDEQYF. CDR3 DNA sequence: TGTGCCAGCTCACAAGACAGGGGCTACTCGGACGAGCAGTACTTC.

The chain joins TRBV4-3 to TRBJ1-1; TRBD1 matches at 7 bases. Losses at the gene ends were 4 bases for V and 1 base for J; bases not matched to a gene: 6. The CDR3 runs 15 residues. Germline CDR1 is LGHNA and CDR2 is YSLEER. The CDR3 DNA follows: TGCGCCAGCAGCCCGGGGGACAGACGGAACACTGAAGCTTTCTTT. It is translated as CASSPGDRRNTEAFF.

The J gene is TRBJ2-7, the V gene TRBV5-1; 7 bases line up with TRBD1. CDR1 is SGHRS, CDR2 YFSETQ, per germline. The CDR3 extends over 15 amino acids. Trimming at V came to 4 bases and at J to 6 bases, leaving 13 bases not matched to a gene. DNA of the CDR3: TGCGCCAGCAGCGAGGGACAGATTAGGGAGACCGAGCAGTACTTC. Its protein product is CASSEGQIRETEQYF.

This clone has a single count. The chain uses TRBV28 and TRBJ1-1; the D gene is possibly TRBD1 (6 bases). Germline V gives CDR1 MDHEN, CDR2 SYDVKM. The CDR3 loop spans 15 amino acids. V lost 7 bases and J lost 2, with 17 bases in between. The CDR3 spells CASTIGQPLNTEAFF. CDR3 DNA sequence: TGTGCCAGCACCATTGGACAGCCCCTTAACACTGAAGCTTTCTTT.

This chain uses TRBV7-2 with TRBJ2-3; unclear D gene. V was cut by 5 bases and J by 4 bases, with 13 bases left in between. The CDR3 sequence is 14 residues long. Germline loops: CDR1 SGHTA, CDR2 FQGNSA. For the CDR3, the DNA is TGTGCCAGCAGCCCCTACTTGGGTCCAGATACGCAGTATTTT. Encoded protein: CASSPYLGPDTQYF.

The rearrangement links TRBV11-3 to TRBJ1-2; D may be TRBD1 (6 bases). CDR1 SGHNT and CDR2 YENEEA come from the germline V gene. The CDR3 runs 13 residues. The V gene lost 5 bases and the J gene lost 4 bases, with 11 bases spanning the gap. CDR3 loop: CASSPGQPYGYTF. The CDR3 DNA is TGTGCCAGCAGCCCAGGACAGCCCTATGGCTACACCTTC.

The J gene is TRBJ2-1, the V gene TRBV5-6; 7 bases align to TRBD1. The germline gives CDR1 SGHDT, CDR2 YYEEEE. CDR3 length: 15 residues. The junction had 5 bases not matched to a gene; V was cut back by 3 bases and J by 2 bases. The CDR3 nucleotides read TGTGCCAGCAGCTGGACGCAGGGGGCCTACAATGAGCAGTTCTTC. Encoded protein: CASSWTQGAYNEQFF.

V is TRBV5-4 and J is TRBJ2-1, with D tentatively TRBD1 (6 bases). Germline CDR1 is SGHNT and CDR2 is YYREEE (reference sequence). V lost 0 bases and J lost 2, with 9 bases in between. This CDR3 is built from 15 residues. For the CDR3, the DNA is TGTGCCAGCAGCTTGGTAGGGGGAACCTACAATGAGCAGTTCTTC. This encodes CASSLVGGTYNEQFF.

The chain couples TRBV6-5 to TRBJ1-1; D not resolved. CDR3 length: 13 residues. Germline CDR1 MNHEY, CDR2 SVGAGI. V lost 2 bases to trimming and J lost 5 bases, with 9 bases between them. The CDR3 DNA reads TGTGCCAGCAGTTACGTCGGATTTACTGAAGCTTTCTTT. Encoded protein: CASSYVGFTEAFF.

A few counts support this clone. The chain recombines TRBV19 with TRBJ1-4, with D unclear. V was clipped by 8 bases and J by 12 bases, with 13 bases between them. The CDR3 sequence is 11 residues long. The V gene's germline CDR1 is LNHDA and CDR2 SQIVND (reference sequence). CDR3 DNA: TGTGCCAGTGGAAACGTATGGGAACTGTTTTTT. It yields the protein CASGNVWELFF.

The rearrangement uses TRBV19 and TRBJ1-4, with 10 bases matching TRBD1. From germline, CDR1 is LNHDA and CDR2 SQIVND (reference sequence). The CDR3 runs to 17 residues. J lost 7 bases, V lost 3 bases, and 11 bases had no gene match. The CDR3 reads CASSIGQAGQGREKLFF. As DNA, the CDR3 is TGTGCCAGTAGTATCGGGCAGGCGGGACAGGGGCGTGAAAAACTGTTTTTT.

V gene TRBV5-4 combines with J gene TRBJ1-2, with 9 bases fitting TRBD1. The CDR3 sequence is 14 residues long. Trimming cost V 4 bases and J 2 bases; bases outside gene matches: 3. Germline-derived CDR1 and CDR2 are SGHNT and YYREEE (reference sequence). The CDR3 spells CASSQTGGNYGYTF. CDR3 nucleotide sequence: TGTGCCAGCAGCCAGACAGGGGGAAACTATGGCTACACCTTC.